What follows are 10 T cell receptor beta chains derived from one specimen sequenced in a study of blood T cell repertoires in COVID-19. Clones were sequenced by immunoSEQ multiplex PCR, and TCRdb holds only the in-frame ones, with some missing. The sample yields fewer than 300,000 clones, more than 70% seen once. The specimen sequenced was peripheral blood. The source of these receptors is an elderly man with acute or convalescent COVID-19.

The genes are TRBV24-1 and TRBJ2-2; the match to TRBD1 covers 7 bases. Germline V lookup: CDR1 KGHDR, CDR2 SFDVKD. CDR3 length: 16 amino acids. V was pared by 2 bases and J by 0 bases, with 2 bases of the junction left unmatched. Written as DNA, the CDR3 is TGTGCCACCAGTGATTCCGGGACAGCGAACACCGGGGAGCTGTTTTTT. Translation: CATSDSGTANTGELFF.

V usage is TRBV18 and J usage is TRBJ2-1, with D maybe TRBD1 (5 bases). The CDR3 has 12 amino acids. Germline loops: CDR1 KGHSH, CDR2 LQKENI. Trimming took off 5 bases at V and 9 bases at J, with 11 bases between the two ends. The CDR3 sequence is CASSTFTGEQFF. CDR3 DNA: TGTGCCAGCTCAACCTTCACAGGTGAGCAGTTCTTC.

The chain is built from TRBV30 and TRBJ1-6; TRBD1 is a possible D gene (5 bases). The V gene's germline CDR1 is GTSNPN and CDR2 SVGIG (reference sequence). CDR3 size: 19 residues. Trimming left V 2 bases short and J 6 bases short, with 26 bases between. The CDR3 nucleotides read TGTGCCTGGAGTAAGCTTCGTGTGCGGGGCGCGGGGGTTAATTCACCCCTCCACTTT. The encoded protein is CAWSKLRVRGAGVNSPLHF.

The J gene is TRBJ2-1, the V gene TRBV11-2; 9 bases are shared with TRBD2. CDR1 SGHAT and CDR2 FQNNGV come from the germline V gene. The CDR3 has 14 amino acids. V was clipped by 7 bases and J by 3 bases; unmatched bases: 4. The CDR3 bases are TGTGCCAGCATCGGACTAGCGAACTACAATGAGCAGTTCTTC. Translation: CASIGLANYNEQFF.

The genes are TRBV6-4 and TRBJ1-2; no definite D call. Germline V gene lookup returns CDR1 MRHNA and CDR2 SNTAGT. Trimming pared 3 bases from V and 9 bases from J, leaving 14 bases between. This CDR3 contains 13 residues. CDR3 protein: CASSEVARLSYTF. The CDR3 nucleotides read TGTGCCAGCAGTGAAGTCGCCCGTCTAAGCTACACCTTC.

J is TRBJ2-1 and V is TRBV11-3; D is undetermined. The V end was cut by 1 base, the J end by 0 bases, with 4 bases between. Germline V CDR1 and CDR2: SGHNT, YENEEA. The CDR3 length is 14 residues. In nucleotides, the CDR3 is TGTGCCAGCAGCTTAGCGAGCTCCTACAATGAGCAGTTCTTC. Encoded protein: CASSLASSYNEQFF. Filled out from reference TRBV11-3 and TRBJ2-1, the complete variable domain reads EAGVVQSPRYKIIEKKQPVAFWCNPISGHNTLYWYLQNLGQGPELLIRYENEEAVDDSQLPKDRFSAERLKGVDSTLKIQPAELGDSAVYLCASSLASSYNEQFFGPGTRLTVL.

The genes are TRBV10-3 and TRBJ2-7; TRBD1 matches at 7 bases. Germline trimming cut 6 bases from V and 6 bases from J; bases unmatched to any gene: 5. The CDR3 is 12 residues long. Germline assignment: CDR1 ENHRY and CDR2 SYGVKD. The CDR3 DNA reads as TGTGCCATCAGGGATTCAGGGGGCGAGCAGTACTTC. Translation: CAIRDSGGEQYF.

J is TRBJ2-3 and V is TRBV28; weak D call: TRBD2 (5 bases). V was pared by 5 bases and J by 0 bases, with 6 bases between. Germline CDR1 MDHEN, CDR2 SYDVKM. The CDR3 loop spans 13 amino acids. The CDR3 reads CASSGGSTDTQYF. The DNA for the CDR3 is TGTGCCAGCAGTGGCGGGAGCACAGATACGCAGTATTTT.

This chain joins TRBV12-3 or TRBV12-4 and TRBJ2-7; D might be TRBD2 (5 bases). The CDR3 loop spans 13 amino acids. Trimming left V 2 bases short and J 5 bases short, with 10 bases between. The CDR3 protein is CASSLFRGNEQYF. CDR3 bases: TGTGCCAGCAGTTTATTTAGAGGGAACGAGCAGTACTTC.

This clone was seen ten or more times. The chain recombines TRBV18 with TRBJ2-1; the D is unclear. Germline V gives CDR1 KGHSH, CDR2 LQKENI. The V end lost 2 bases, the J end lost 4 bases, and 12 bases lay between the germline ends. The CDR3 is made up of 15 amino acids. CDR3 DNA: TGTGCCAGCTCACCAACGATTGGGCCTTACAATGAGCAGTTCTTC. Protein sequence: CASSPTIGPYNEQFF. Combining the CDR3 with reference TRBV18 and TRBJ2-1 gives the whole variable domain NAGVMQNPRHLVRRRGQEARLRCSPMKGHSHVYWYRQLPEEGLKFMVYLQKENIIDESGMPKERFSAEFPKEGPSILRIQQVVRGDSAAYFCASSPTIGPYNEQFFGPGTRLTVL.